This TCR beta chain was sequenced during a study of blood T cell repertoires in COVID-19. The ends were cut back, 5 bases at V and 7 bases at J, with 8 bases in the middle. There are 11 residues in the CDR3. Sequenced by immunoSEQ multiplex PCR; TCRdb stores in-frame clones only, minus some. The sample carries some 55,000 clones, 60% to 80% recorded once. The source is an older man with active or convalescent COVID-19. The chain uses TRBV12-3 or TRBV12-4 and TRBJ1-1; D gene uncertain. Specimen: peripheral blood. CDR3 amino acids: CASSARIEAFF. CDR3 nucleotide sequence: TGTGCCAGCAGTGCGCGTATTGAAGCTTTCTTT.